Each of the 8 T cell receptor beta chains below was sequenced from the same sample in a study of T cell responses to AZD1222 COVID-19 vaccine. Repertoires were generated with immunoSEQ multiplex PCR, while TCRdb's copy carries only in-frame clones and drops some. The sample yields approximately 150,000 clones, 80% to 95% seen once. Source: peripheral blood, taken 28 days after the second AZD1222 dose. These TCRs come from an adult who received the AZD1222 COVID-19 vaccine.

This clone was counted between two and nine times. The chain combines TRBV7-9 with TRBJ1-2; possibly TRBD1 for D (5 bases). The germline V gene has CDR1 SEHNR and CDR2 FQNEAQ (reference sequence). With 5 bases removed from V and 8 bases from J, the gap between germline ends came to 24 bases. The CDR3 runs 16 residues. The CDR3 reads CASSPPLQGTKEGYTF. The CDR3 DNA is TGTGCCAGCAGCCCCCCGCTGCAGGGAACTAAGGAGGGCTACACCTTC.

This clone has just one count. This sequence joins TRBV7-9 and TRBJ2-7; D is possibly TRBD1 (6 bases). The V end was cut by 5 bases, the J end by 2 bases, with 13 bases between. CDR1 is SEHNR, CDR2 FQNEAQ, per germline (reference sequence). The CDR3 runs 14 residues. CDR3 DNA sequence: TGTGCCAGCAGCCCCTCCAGGGGACCCTACGAGCAGTACTTC. The encoded protein is CASSPSRGPYEQYF.

The rearrangement links TRBV10-2 to TRBJ1-2, with D uncertain. Germline CDR1 reads WSHSY; CDR2 reads SAAADI. This CDR3 has 13 amino acids. Trimming left V 2 bases short and J 1 base short, with 5 bases between. The CDR3 protein is CASSEGVNYGYTF. The DNA of the CDR3 is TGCGCCAGCAGTGAGGGGGTTAACTATGGCTACACCTTC.

V usage is TRBV5-4 and J usage is TRBJ2-3; 10 nucleotides align to TRBD2. V dropped 3 bases and J dropped 0; count of bases not matched to a gene: 1. The CDR3 runs to 15 residues. Germline CDR1 and CDR2: SGHNT and YYREEE (reference sequence). The CDR3 here is CASSSAGGSTDTQYF. The CDR3 DNA reads as TGTGCCAGCAGCTCAGCGGGAGGGAGCACAGATACGCAGTATTTT. Full variable domain (rest looked up from reference TRBV5-4 and TRBJ2-3): ETGVTQSPTHLIKTRGQQVTLRCSSQSGHNTVSWYQQALGQGPQFIFQYYREEENGRGNFPPRFSGLQFPNYSSELNVNALELDDSALYLCASSSAGGSTDTQYFGPGTRLTVL.

The CDR3 DNA sequence: TGTGCCAGCAGTCAAACAGGGAGCTCTGGAAACACCATATATTTT. Encoded protein: CASSQTGSSGNTIYF. The J gene is TRBJ1-3, the V gene TRBV11-2; D might be TRBD1 (6 bases). There are 15 residues in the CDR3. From germline, CDR1 is SGHAT and CDR2 FQNNGV. Trimming stripped 6 bases from V and 0 bases from J, with 12 bases between.

The genes are TRBV24-1 and TRBJ2-1, with TRBD1 matching over 8 bases. Germline CDR1 reads KGHDR; CDR2 reads SFDVKD. This CDR3 is built from 15 residues. V trimming: 2 bases; J trimming: 4 bases; junction bases outside the gene matches: 3. CDR3 sequence reads: CATSDSTGVYNEQFF. The DNA for the CDR3 is TGTGCCACCAGTGATTCGACAGGGGTGTACAATGAGCAGTTCTTC.

J is TRBJ1-3 and V is TRBV11-2; D unclear. The CDR3 loop spans 11 amino acids. The V gene lost 8 bases and the J gene lost 6 bases, with 8 bases spanning the gap. Germline CDR1 and CDR2: SGHAT and FQNNGV. The CDR3 protein is CASGPLNTIYF. The CDR3 bases are TGTGCCAGCGGACCGTTAAACACCATATATTTT.

The rearrangement joins TRBV5-4 to TRBJ1-4; 9 positions match TRBD1. V gave up 4 bases and J gave up 6 bases; unmatched junction bases: 4. CDR3 size: 14 residues. The germline V gene encodes CDR1 SGHNT and CDR2 YYREEE (reference sequence). CDR3 coding DNA: TGTGCCAGCAGCGTTACAGGGGGCGATGAAAAACTGTTTTTT. This codes for CASSVTGGDEKLFF.